These 13 T cell receptor beta chains originate from one sample sequenced in a study of shared T cell receptors in the human thymus. Profiling relied on immunoSEQ multiplex PCR, and the TCRdb table lists in-frame clones only, not all of them. The sample includes more than 550,000 clones, about 90% of them seen just once. The same data also contributed to another study, on human thymus T cells.

The sample was thymocytes. These receptors were collected from a boy under two years old with a congenital heart defect.

The J gene is TRBJ1-5, the V gene TRBV19; 7 positions match TRBD1. The CDR3 is 15 residues long. V shed 6 bases, J shed 1 base, and the junction held 6 bases outside the gene matches. The germline V gene encodes CDR1 LNHDA and CDR2 SQIVND (reference sequence). CDR3 sequence (DNA): TGTGCCAGTAGGGGGACAGAGCCGAGCAATCAGCCCCAGCATTTT. Residues: CASRGTEPSNQPQHF.

The chain carries TRBV27 and TRBJ1-2, with TRBD1 matching 11 bases. With V trimmed by 6 bases and J by 6 bases, 3 bases remained unmatched. The CDR3 contains 13 residues. CDR1 is MNHEY, CDR2 SMNVEV, per germline (reference sequence). The CDR3 here is CASRGDRGNGYTF. CDR3 DNA: TGTGCCAGCAGGGGGGACAGGGGGAATGGCTACACCTTC.

The chain couples TRBV19 to TRBJ1-5; 7 nucleotides agree with TRBD1. CDR1 is LNHDA, CDR2 SQIVND, per germline (reference sequence). This CDR3 contains 14 residues. The junction had 7 bases not matched to a gene; V was cut back by 11 bases and J by 0 bases. This chain's CDR3 is CAVGGQSSNQPQHF. The DNA of the CDR3 is TGTGCCGTGGGGGGACAGAGTAGCAATCAGCCCCAGCATTTT.

The V and J genes are TRBV6-5 and TRBJ1-5; TRBD1 might be the D (6 bases). The CDR3 is 13 amino acids. Per the germline V gene, CDR1 is MNHEY and CDR2 is SVGAGI. V lost 5 bases and J lost 7, with 12 bases in between. The CDR3 loop is CASSKQGSQPQHF. The DNA of the CDR3 is TGTGCCAGCAGTAAACAGGGTTCCCAGCCCCAGCATTTT.

The chain has TRBV9 and TRBJ2-1; 11 bases fit TRBD2. Per the germline V gene, CDR1 is SGDLS and CDR2 is YYNGEE. J lost 6 bases, V lost 1 base, and 0 bases had no gene match. This CDR3 comprises 14 residues. In DNA form, the CDR3 reads TGTGCCAGCAGCGTAACTAGCGGGAGCAATGAGCAGTTCTTC. This encodes CASSVTSGSNEQFF. Full variable domain (missing parts from reference TRBV9 and TRBJ2-1): DSGVTQTPKHLITATGQRVTLRCSPRSGDLSVYWYQQSLDQGLQFLIQYYNGEERAKGNILERFSAQQFPDLHSELNLSSLELGDSALYFCASSVTSGSNEQFFGPGTRLTVL.

This chain joins TRBV6-5 and TRBJ1-4; D remains ambiguous. Germline-derived CDR1 and CDR2 are MNHEY and SVGAGI. The CDR3 length is 15 residues. Trimming stripped 2 bases from V and 7 bases from J, with 14 bases between. The CDR3 loop is CASSYVGPGSEKLFF. Here the CDR3 DNA reads TGTGCCAGCAGTTACGTAGGGCCGGGGAGTGAAAAACTGTTTTTT.

The rearrangement links TRBV7-6 to TRBJ2-1; 7 bases are shared with TRBD1. CDR1 is SGHVS, CDR2 FNYEAQ, per germline. V lost 5 bases, J lost 5 bases, and 6 bases stayed unmatched. There are 14 residues in the CDR3. CDR3 region: CASSPRQGHNEQFF. The CDR3, as DNA: TGTGCCAGCAGCCCCAGACAGGGCCACAATGAGCAGTTCTTC.

V usage is TRBV11-2 and J usage is TRBJ2-7, with 8 positions matching TRBD1. The germline gives CDR1 SGHAT, CDR2 FQNNGV. This CDR3 has 16 residues. J lost 0 bases, V lost 0 bases, and 4 bases had no gene match. CDR3 sequence (DNA): TGTGCCAGCAGCTTAGAGGGCAGGGGGCTCTCCTACGAGCAGTACTTC. This gives the protein CASSLEGRGLSYEQYF.

The chain couples TRBV9 to TRBJ1-1; no firm D call. Trimming pared 4 bases from V and 1 base from J, leaving 14 bases between. Per germline, CDR1 SGDLS and CDR2 YYNGEE. This CDR3 is built from 15 residues. The CDR3 protein is CASSPRGKKNTEAFF. The CDR3 DNA sequence: TGTGCCAGCAGCCCCCGCGGGAAGAAGAACACTGAAGCTTTCTTT.

The chain couples TRBV19 to TRBJ2-4; D is possibly TRBD1 (5 bases). The germline gives CDR1 LNHDA, CDR2 SQIVND (reference sequence). V lost 4 bases and J 6 bases, leaving 19 bases between the germline ends. CDR3 length: 16 residues. DNA for the CDR3: TGTGCCAGTAGTAGGGTAGCAGGGATGAACTCAAACATTCAGTACTTC. Amino acids: CASSRVAGMNSNIQYF. The full variable domain, with the rest looked up from reference TRBV19 and TRBJ2-4, is DGGITQSPKYLFRKEGQNVTLSCEQNLNHDAMYWYRQDPGQGLRLIYYSQIVNDFQKGDIAEGYSVSREKKESFPLTVTSAQKNPTAFYLCASSRVAGMNSNIQYFGAGTRLSVL.

The gene calls are TRBV5-6 and TRBJ1-1, with TRBD1 identical over 8 bases. V shed 2 bases and J 7 bases; nucleotides not matched to a gene: 13. Germline V gene data show CDR1 as SGHDT and CDR2 as YYEEEE. The CDR3 sequence is 16 residues long. This CDR3 is CASSFRTGKGGGEAFF. CDR3 bases: TGTGCCAGCAGCTTCCGGACAGGGAAAGGTGGGGGTGAAGCTTTCTTT.

This clone was recorded once. The chain carries TRBV9 and TRBJ2-1, with TRBD2 identical over 10 bases. The CDR3 extends over 16 amino acids. V lost 3 bases and J lost 0; bases outside the gene matches: 3. Germline V CDR1 and CDR2: SGDLS, YYNGEE. CDR3 nucleotides: TGTGCCAGCAGCGGTTCTAGCGGGAGCTCCTACAATGAGCAGTTCTTC. Encoded protein: CASSGSSGSSYNEQFF.

This CDR3 reads CASSRPGGNTEAFF. The DNA of the CDR3 is TGTGCCAGCAGTCGACCAGGGGGGAACACTGAAGCTTTCTTT. This chain uses TRBV6-1 with TRBJ1-1; 7 nucleotides align to TRBD1. CDR1 and CDR2 (germline): MNHNS, SASEGT. The CDR3 totals 14 residues. V trimming: 5 bases; J trimming: 1 base; junction bases outside the gene matches: 4.